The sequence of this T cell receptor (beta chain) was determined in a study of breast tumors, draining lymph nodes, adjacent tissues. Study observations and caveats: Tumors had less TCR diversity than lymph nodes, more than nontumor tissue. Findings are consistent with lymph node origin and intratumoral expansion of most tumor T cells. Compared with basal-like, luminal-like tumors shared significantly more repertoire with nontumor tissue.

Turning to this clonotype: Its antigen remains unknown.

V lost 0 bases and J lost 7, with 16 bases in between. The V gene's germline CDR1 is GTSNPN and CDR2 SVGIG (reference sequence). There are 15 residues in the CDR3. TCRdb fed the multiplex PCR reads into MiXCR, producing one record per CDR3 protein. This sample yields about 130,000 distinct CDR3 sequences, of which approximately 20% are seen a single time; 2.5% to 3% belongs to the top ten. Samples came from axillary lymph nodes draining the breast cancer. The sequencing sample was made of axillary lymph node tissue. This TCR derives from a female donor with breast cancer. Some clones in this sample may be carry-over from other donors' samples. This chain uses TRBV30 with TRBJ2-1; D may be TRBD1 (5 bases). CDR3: CAWSVRGGPQNEQFF. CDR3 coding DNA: TGTGCCTGGAGTGTAAGGGGTGGGCCCCAAAATGAGCAGTTCTTC. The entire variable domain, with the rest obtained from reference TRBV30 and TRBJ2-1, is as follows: SQTIHQWPATLVQPVGSPLSLECTVEGTSNPNLYWYRQAAGRGLQLLFYSVGIGQISSEVPQNLSASRPQDRQFILSSKKLLLSDSGFYLCAWSVRGGPQNEQFFGPGTRLTVL.